This TCR beta chain appears in the sequencing data of a study of T cells in Graves' hyperthyroidism and ophthalmopathy. This clonotype was recorded at least ten times. For ophthalmopathy patients, the Clinical Activity Score was at least 3 and the NOSPECS grade at least 4; duration was under 3 months. Researchers took RNA transcripts and amplified the TCR beta CDR3 regions from them. First-round RT-PCR with HTBI primers amplified the TCR CDR3 region. TCRdb passed the multiplex PCR reads through MiXCR, listing each CDR3 protein once. The sample consists of a few hundred thousand distinct CDR3 sequences, about an eighth of them appearing once. The material sequenced was blood. The receptor comes from a woman in her thirties or forties with Graves' ophthalmopathy.

In DNA form, the CDR3 reads TGTGCCAGCAGTTACTCGGGACAGGGTGGTCAGCCCCAGCATTTT. It translates to CASSYSGQGGQPQHF. The chain recombines TRBV6-2 or TRBV6-3 with TRBJ1-5; the match to TRBD1 covers 9 bases. Germline V gene data show CDR1 as MNHEY and CDR2 as SVGEGT. The CDR3 length is 15 residues. V was clipped by 0 bases and J by 6 bases; unmatched bases: 3.